One sample yielded the 3 T cell receptor beta chains listed below, sequenced in a study of T-cell reconstitution after alpha-beta-depleted transplantation in children. Unique molecular identifiers were incorporated when the TCRbeta library was constructed. TCRdb passed the PCR reads through MiXCR, listing each CDR3 protein once. The sample contains 230,000 or so distinct CDR3 sequences, more than 10% of which appear only once. The material was PBMCs from the stem cell graft donor, obtained from the stem cell graft. The receptors come from a human donor who donated a stem cell graft to a child with acute lymphoblastic leukemia.

Comments on this clonotype: A read error may explain this, as a much larger clone is one base away. The CDR3 reads CASSITSAPYNEQFF. CDR3 nucleotide sequence: TGTGCCAGCTCCATAACTAGCGCCCCCTACAATGAGCAGTTCTTC. The chain links TRBV6-4 to TRBJ2-1, with 7 bases fitting TRBD2. The CDR3 totals 15 residues. The V gene's germline CDR1 is MRHNA and CDR2 SNTAGT. Trimming took 8 bases from V and 2 from J; bases not matched to a gene: 9.

There are many counts of this clonotype. The chain joins TRBV12-3 or TRBV12-4 to TRBJ2-7, with D unresolved. The CDR3 is made up of 16 amino acids. V was pared by 7 bases and J by 4 bases, with 23 bases between. The CDR3 here is CASTPWPLHLTYEQYF. In nucleotides, the CDR3 is TGTGCCAGCACTCCCTGGCCCCTCCACCTTACTTACGAGCAGTACTTC.

This clonotype occurred many times. The gene calls are TRBV10-3 and TRBJ2-1; tentative D call: TRBD1 (5 bases). V was trimmed by 6 bases and J by 8 bases, leaving 17 bases between them. The CDR3 covers 14 residues. Germline-derived CDR1 and CDR2 are ENHRY and SYGVKD. CDR3 DNA sequence: TGTGCCATCAGACGAGACAGTACCCATGATGAGCAGTTCTTC. Translated: CAIRRDSTHDEQFF.